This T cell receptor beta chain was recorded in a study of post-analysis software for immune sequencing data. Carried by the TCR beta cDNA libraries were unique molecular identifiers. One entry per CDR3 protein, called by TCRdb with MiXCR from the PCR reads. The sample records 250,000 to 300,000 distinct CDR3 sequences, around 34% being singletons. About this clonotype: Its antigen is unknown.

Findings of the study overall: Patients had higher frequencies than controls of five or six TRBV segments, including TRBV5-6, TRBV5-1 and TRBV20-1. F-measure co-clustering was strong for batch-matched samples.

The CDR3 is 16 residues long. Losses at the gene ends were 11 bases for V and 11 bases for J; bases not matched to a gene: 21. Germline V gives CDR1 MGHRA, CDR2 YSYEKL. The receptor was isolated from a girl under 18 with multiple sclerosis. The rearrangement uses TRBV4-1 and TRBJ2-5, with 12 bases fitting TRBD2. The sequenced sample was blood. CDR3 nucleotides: TGCGCCGGCTTGGGCGCCGGACTAGCGGGATTGGGGGAGCAGTACTTC. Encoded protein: CAGLGAGLAGLGEQYF.